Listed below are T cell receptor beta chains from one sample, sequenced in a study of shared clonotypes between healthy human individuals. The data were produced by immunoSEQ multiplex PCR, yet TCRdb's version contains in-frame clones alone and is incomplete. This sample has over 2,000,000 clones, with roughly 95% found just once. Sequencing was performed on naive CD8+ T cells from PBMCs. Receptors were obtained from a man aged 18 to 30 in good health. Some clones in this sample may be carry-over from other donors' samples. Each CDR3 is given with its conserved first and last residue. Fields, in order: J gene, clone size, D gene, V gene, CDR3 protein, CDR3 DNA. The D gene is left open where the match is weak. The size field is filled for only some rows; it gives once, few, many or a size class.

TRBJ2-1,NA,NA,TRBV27,CASSPGRDFLYNEQFF,TGTGCCAGCAGTCCCGGGCGGGACTTCCTTTACAATGAGCAGTTCTTC
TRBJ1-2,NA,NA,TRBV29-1,CSVAERLPNYGYTF,TGCAGCGTTGCAGAGCGCCTTCCTAACTATGGCTACACCTTC
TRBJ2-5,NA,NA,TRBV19,CASSINDGEGGTQYF,TGTGCCAGTAGTATAAACGATGGGGAAGGAGGGACCCAGTACTTC
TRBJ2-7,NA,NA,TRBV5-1,CASSSGDEQYF,TGCGCCAGCAGCTCGGGAGACGAGCAGTACTTC
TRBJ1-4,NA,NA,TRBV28,CASRPQFF,TGTGCCAGCAGGCCTCAGTTTTTT
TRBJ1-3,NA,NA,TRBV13,CASSLGRGGGNTIYF,TGTGCCAGCAGCTTAGGTCGCGGAGGAGGAAACACCATATATTTT
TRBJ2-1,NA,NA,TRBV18,CASSPGPNYNEQFF,TGTGCCAGCTCACCGGGACCAAACTACAATGAGCAGTTCTTC
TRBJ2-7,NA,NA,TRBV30,CAWIITGAREQYF,TGTGCCTGGATCATTACCGGGGCCAGGGAGCAGTACTTC
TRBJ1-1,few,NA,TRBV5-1,CASSLAANTEAFF,TGCGCCAGCAGCTTGGCAGCTAACACTGAAGCTTTCTTT
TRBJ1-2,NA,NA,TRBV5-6,CASSPAGQGGSYTF,TGTGCCAGCAGCCCCGCTGGGCAGGGCGGAAGCTACACCTTC
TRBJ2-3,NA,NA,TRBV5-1,CASKGEASTDTQYF,TGCGCCTCCAAGGGAGAGGCTAGCACAGATACGCAGTATTTT
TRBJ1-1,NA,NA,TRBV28,CATTSGNWNTEAFF,TGTGCCACCACCAGCGGCAACTGGAACACTGAAGCTTTCTTT
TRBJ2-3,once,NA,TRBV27,CASSLGPDYPGEDTQYF,TGTGCCAGCAGTCTAGGACCGGACTACCCGGGGGAAGATACGCAGTATTTT
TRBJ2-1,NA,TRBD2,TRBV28,CASSFGTTTNEQFF,TGTGCCAGCAGTTTTGGGACTACCACTAATGAGCAGTTCTTC
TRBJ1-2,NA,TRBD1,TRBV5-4,CASSLLDRGDLRYTF,TGTGCCAGCAGCTTACTGGACAGGGGGGATCTACGCTACACCTTC
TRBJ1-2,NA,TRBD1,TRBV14,CASSLPRDRGHANYGYTF,TGTGCCAGCAGCCTCCCTAGGGACAGGGGGCATGCGAACTATGGCTACACCTTC
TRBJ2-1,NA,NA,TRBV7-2,CASSLLARVNEQFF,TGTGCCAGCAGCTTACTAGCCAGGGTGAATGAGCAGTTCTTC
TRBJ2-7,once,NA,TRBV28,CASSFLRRVGEQYF,TGTGCCAGCAGTTTCCTTAGGAGGGTTGGCGAGCAGTACTTC
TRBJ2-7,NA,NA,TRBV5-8,CATATFVGFGGEQYF,TGTGCCACCGCAACCTTTGTTGGGTTTGGGGGCGAGCAGTACTTC
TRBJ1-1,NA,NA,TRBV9,CASSVVVALNTEAFF,TGTGCCAGCAGCGTAGTGGTGGCTCTGAACACTGAAGCTTTCTTT
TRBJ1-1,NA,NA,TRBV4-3,CASSPGGGLNTEAFF,TGCGCCAGCAGCCCCGGGGGGGGATTGAACACTGAAGCTTTCTTT
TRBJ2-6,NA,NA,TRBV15,CATSRDPAGDAGANVLTF,TGTGCCACCAGCAGAGATCCGGCAGGGGATGCTGGGGCCAACGTCCTGACTTTC
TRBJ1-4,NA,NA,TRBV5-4,CASSLFWQGDELFF,TGTGCCAGCAGCTTGTTCTGGCAAGGGGATGAACTGTTTTTT
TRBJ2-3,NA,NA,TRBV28,CASSLGRRTDKLPGDTQYF,TGTGCCAGCAGTTTAGGTAGGCGTACAGACAAATTGCCGGGAGATACGCAGTATTTT
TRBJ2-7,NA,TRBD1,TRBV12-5,CASGLGQDLHF,TGTGCTAGTGGTTTAGGACAGGACCTGCACTTC
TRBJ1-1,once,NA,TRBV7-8,CASSPHPGIAGTEAFF,TGTGCCAGCAGCCCCCACCCCGGGATTGCGGGCACTGAAGCTTTCTTT
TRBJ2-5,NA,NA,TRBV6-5,CASSYPQETQYF,TGTGCCAGCAGTTACCCGCAAGAGACCCAGTACTTC
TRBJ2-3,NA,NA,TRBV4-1,CASSQDSSRIARHTQYF,TGCGCCAGCAGCCAAGATAGTTCCCGGATAGCGCGACATACGCAGTATTTT
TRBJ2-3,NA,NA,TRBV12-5,CASGQGHSSTDTQYF,TGTGCTAGTGGCCAGGGACACTCTAGCACAGATACGCAGTATTTT
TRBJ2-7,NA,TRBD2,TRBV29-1,CSVEDASPGGSYEQYF,TGCAGCGTTGAAGATGCCAGCCCGGGGGGGAGTTACGAGCAGTACTTC
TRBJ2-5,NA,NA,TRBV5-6,CASSFGQIEQYF,TGTGCCAGCAGCTTCGGGCAGATAGAGCAGTACTTC
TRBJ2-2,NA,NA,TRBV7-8,CASSLGRTGELFF,TGTGCCAGCAGCTTAGGCAGAACCGGGGAGCTGTTTTTT
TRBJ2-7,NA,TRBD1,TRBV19,CASSEGQGQNEQYF,TGTGCCAGTAGTGAGGGACAGGGGCAGAACGAGCAGTACTTC
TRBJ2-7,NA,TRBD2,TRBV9,CASSPQREVSYEQYF,TGTGCCAGCAGCCCCCAGCGGGAGGTATCCTACGAGCAGTACTTC
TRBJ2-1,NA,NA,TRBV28,CASSPRDSAYNEQFF,TGTGCCAGCAGTCCCCGGGACTCGGCCTACAATGAGCAGTTCTTC
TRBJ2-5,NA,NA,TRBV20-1,CSARPGATQYF,TGCAGTGCTAGACCCGGGGCAACCCAGTACTTC
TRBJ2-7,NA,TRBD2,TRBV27,CASSEGLGYYEQYF,TGTGCCAGCAGTGAGGGACTAGGTTACTACGAGCAGTACTTC
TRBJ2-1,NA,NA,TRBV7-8,CASSGARQGRVNNEQFF,TGTGCCAGCAGCGGAGCCCGACAGGGGAGGGTTAACAATGAGCAGTTCTTC
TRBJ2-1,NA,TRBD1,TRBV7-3,CASSYTGDNEQFF,TGTGCCAGCAGCTATACAGGGGACAATGAGCAGTTCTTC
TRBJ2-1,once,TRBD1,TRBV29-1,CSVEGQGVRSYNEQFF,TGCAGCGTTGAAGGACAGGGCGTGAGGTCCTACAATGAGCAGTTCTTC
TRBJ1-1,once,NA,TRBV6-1,CASRGIWNTEAFF,TGTGCCAGCAGGGGGATTTGGAACACTGAAGCTTTCTTT
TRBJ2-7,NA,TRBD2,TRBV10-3,CAISERTSGPSYEQYF,TGTGCCATCAGTGAGAGGACTAGCGGGCCCTCCTACGAGCAGTACTTC
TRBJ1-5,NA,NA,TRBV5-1,CASSPRGGSNQPQHF,TGCGCCAGCAGCCCTCGAGGCGGTAGCAATCAGCCCCAGCATTTT
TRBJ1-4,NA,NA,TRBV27,CASTPRGILRF,TGTGCCAGCACCCCCCGCGGGATTTTAAGGTTT
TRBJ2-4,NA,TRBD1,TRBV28,CASARQGGAKNIQYF,TGTGCCAGTGCTCGACAGGGTGGGGCCAAAAACATTCAGTACTTC
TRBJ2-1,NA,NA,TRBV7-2,CASSLPTEELRTFGEQFF,TGTGCCAGCAGCTTACCAACCGAGGAGCTCCGTACATTCGGTGAGCAGTTCTTC
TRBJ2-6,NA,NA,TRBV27,CASSLLSGANVLTF,TGTGCCAGCAGTCTCCTCTCTGGGGCCAACGTCCTGACTTTC
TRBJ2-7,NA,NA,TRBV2,CASKAGGTYEQYF,TGTGCCAGCAAGGCAGGGGGGACCTACGAGCAGTACTTC
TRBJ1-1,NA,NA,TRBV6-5,CATPLAGEGDKAFF,TGTGCCACCCCTCTGGCAGGGGAAGGGGATAAGGCTTTCTTT
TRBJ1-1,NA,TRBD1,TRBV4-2,CASSDLDRVGSITTEAFF,TGTGCCAGCAGCGACCTGGACAGGGTGGGAAGTATTACCACTGAAGCTTTCTTT
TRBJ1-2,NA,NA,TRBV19,CASSIAGAANYGYTF,TGTGCCAGTAGTATAGCGGGGGCCGCTAACTATGGCTACACCTTC
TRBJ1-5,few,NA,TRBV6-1,CASSDGDESGNQPQHF,TGTGCCAGCAGTGACGGTGATGAATCTGGCAATCAGCCCCAGCATTTT
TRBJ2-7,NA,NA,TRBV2,CASSSPVAYEQYF,TGTGCCAGCAGTTCCCCGGTGGCCTACGAGCAGTACTTC
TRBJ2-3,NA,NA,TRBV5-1,CASSWGGDTQYF,TGCGCCAGCAGCTGGGGTGGGGATACGCAGTATTTT
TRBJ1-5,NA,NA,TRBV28,CASSLIGLGQRGNQPQHF,TGTGCCAGCAGTTTAATAGGGCTCGGGCAGAGAGGCAATCAGCCCCAGCATTTT